The subject of this entry is one T cell receptor beta chain. Its antigen remains unidentified. Together with a sample-barcoded 5' primer, a J-beta primer mix was included in a second PCR lasting roughly 6 to 12 cycles. One entry per CDR3 protein results from TCRdb running MiXCR on the 5' RACE reads. This repertoire shows fewer than 900,000 distinct CDR3 sequences, 49% found once; its top ten account for 25% to 35%. The sample belongs to a study of blood T cells in healthy people across ages. Study-level results: Higher diversity, along with more naive CD4+ cells, distinguished long-lived donors from aged donors.

The germline V gene has CDR1 SGHRS and CDR2 YFSETQ. The CDR3 loop spans 16 amino acids. V lost 0 bases, J lost 2 bases, and 1 base stayed unmatched. The clonotype comes from a woman aged 55-70 years in good health. The chain has TRBV5-1 and TRBJ2-1, with 11 bases matching TRBD1. The material sequenced was blood. CDR3 in DNA: TGCGCCAGCAGCTTGGTGGGACAGGGGGCCTACAATGAGCAGTTCTTC. Its protein product is CASSLVGQGAYNEQFF.